This TCR beta chain was sequenced for a study of blood T cells in healthy people across ages. Trimming shortened V by 5 bases and J by 2 bases, and 13 bases separated the two germline ends. The CDR3 contains 15 residues. A second PCR, run for 7 to 11 cycles, used a sample-barcoded 5' primer plus a J-beta primer mix. The template-switch adaptor was a 5' adaptor with 12 random nucleotides. It tagged each cDNA molecule. TCRdb ran MiXCR on the 5' RACE reads and lists one entry per CDR3 protein. The sample carries more than 900,000 distinct CDR3 sequences, around 29% recorded once. This clonotype was seen a single time. These same data were also listed under a study on T cells of mothers and their children. That study adds: Second-round PCR products received sample barcodes and 2-4 random nucleotides from the M1S primer.

Sequencing was carried out using blood. This TCR came from a woman aged 40-49 years in good health. This chain links TRBV12-3 or TRBV12-4 with TRBJ1-5; D unclear. Here the CDR3 DNA reads TGTGCCAGCAGTCTACAGCCCCATGGCAATCAGCCCCAGCATTTT. This gives the protein CASSLQPHGNQPQHF.